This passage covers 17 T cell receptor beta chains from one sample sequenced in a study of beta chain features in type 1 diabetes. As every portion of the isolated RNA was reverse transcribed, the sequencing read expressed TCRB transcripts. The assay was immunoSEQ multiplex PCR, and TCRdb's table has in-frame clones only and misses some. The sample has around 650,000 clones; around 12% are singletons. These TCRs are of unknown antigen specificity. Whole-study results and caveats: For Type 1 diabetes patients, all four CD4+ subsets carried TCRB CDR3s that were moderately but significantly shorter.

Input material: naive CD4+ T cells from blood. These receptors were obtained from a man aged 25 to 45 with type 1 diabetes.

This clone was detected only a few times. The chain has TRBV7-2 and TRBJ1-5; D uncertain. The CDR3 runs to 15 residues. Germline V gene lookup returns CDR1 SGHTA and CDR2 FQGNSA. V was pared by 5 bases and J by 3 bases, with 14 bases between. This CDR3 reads CASSDEGRPNQPQHF. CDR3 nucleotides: TGTGCCAGCAGCGATGAGGGCAGACCCAATCAGCCCCAGCATTTT. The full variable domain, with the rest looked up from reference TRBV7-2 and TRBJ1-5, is GAGVSQSPSNKVTEKGKDVELRCDPISGHTALYWYRQSLGQGLEFLIYFQGNSAPDKSGLPSDRFSAERTGGSVSTLTIQRTQQEDSAVYLCASSDEGRPNQPQHFGDGTRLSIL.

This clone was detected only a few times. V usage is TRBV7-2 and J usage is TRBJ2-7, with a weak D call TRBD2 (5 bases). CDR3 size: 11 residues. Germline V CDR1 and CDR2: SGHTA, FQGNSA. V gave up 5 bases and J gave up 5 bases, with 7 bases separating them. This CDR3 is CASSPGNEQYF. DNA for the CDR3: TGTGCCAGCAGCCCGGGGAACGAGCAGTACTTC.

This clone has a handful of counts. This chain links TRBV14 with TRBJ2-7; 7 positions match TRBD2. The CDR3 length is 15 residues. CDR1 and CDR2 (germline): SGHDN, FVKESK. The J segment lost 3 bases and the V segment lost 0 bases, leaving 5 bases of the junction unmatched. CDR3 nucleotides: TGTGCCAGCAGCCAAGACGGGCGGGACTACTACGAGCAGTACTTC. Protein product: CASSQDGRDYYEQYF.

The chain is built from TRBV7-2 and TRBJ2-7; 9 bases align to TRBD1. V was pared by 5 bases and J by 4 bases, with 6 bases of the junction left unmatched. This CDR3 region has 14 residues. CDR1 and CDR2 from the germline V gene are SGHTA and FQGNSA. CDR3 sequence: CASSGGTGWYEQYF. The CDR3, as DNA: TGTGCCAGCAGCGGGGGGACAGGGTGGTACGAGCAGTACTTC.

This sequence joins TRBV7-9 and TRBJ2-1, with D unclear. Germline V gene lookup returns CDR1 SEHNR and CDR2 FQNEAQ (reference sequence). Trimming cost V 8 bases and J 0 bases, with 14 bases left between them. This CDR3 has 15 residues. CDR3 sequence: CASLLATSSYNEQFF. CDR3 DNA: TGTGCCAGCCTCCTGGCCACGTCCTCCTACAATGAGCAGTTCTTC.

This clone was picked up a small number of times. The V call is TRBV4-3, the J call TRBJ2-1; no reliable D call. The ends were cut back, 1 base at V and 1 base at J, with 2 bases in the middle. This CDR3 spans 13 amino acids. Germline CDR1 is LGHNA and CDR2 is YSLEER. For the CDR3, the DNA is TGCGCCAGCAGCCAAGGATCCTACAATGAGCAGTTCTTC. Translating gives CASSQGSYNEQFF.

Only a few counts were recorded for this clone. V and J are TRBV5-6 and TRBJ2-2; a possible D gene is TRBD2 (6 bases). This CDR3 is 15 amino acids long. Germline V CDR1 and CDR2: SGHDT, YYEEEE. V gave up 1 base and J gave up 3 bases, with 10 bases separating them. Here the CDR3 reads CASSLMRDYTGELFF. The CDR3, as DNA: TGTGCCAGCAGCTTGATGAGGGACTACACCGGGGAGCTGTTTTTT.

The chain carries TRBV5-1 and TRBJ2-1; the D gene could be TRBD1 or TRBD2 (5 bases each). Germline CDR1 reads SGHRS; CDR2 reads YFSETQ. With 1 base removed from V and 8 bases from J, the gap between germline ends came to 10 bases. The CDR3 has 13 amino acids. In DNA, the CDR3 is TGCGCCAGCAGCTTGTTAGGGACCCATGAGCAGTTCTTC. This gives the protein CASSLLGTHEQFF.

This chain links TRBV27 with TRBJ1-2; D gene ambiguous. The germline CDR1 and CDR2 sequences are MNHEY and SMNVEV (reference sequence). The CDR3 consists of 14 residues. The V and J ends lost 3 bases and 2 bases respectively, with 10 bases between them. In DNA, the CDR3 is TGTGCCAGCAGTTTGCGGGTCGAGAACTATGGCTACACCTTC. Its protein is CASSLRVENYGYTF.

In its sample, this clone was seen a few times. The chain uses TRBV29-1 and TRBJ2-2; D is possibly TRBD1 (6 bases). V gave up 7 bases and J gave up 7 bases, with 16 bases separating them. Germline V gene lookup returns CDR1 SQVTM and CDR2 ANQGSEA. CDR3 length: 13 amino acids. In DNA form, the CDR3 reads TGCAGCGCAACAGGGCCAGCGGTCGGGGAGCTGTTTTTT. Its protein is CSATGPAVGELFF.

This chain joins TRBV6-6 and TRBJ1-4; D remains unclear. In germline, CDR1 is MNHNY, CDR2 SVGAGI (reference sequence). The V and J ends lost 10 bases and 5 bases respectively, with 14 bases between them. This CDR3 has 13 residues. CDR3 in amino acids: CATLEESNEKLFF. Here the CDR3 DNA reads TGTGCCACCCTCGAGGAATCGAATGAAAAACTGTTTTTT.

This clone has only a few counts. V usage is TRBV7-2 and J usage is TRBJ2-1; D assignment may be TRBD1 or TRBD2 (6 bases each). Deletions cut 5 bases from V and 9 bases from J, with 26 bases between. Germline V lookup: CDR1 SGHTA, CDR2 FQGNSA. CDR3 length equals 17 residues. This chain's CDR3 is CASSRSGGPTGSSEQFF. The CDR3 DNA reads TGTGCCAGCAGCCGATCTGGGGGGCCAACCGGATCGAGTGAGCAGTTCTTC.

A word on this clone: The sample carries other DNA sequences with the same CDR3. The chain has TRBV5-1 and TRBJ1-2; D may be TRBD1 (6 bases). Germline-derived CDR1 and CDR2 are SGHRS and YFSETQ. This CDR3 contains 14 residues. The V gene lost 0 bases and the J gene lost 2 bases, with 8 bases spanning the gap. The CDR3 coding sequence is TGCGCCAGCAGCTTGGGAACAGGGAACTATGGCTACACCTTC. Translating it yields CASSLGTGNYGYTF.

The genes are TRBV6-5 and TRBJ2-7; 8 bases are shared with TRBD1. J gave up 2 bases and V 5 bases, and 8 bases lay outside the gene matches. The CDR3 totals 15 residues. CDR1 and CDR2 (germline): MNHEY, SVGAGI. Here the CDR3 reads CASSRLRTGTYEQYF. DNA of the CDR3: TGTGCCAGCAGTCGACTTCGGACAGGGACCTACGAGCAGTACTTC.

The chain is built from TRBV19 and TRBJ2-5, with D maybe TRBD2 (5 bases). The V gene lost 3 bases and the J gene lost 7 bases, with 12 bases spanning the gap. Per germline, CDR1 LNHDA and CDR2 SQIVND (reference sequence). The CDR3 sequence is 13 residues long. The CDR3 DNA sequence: TGTGCCAGTAGTATGCTCACTCGGGGGACCCAGTACTTC. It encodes CASSMLTRGTQYF. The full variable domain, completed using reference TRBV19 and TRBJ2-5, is DGGITQSPKYLFRKEGQNVTLSCEQNLNHDAMYWYRQDPGQGLRLIYYSQIVNDFQKGDIAEGYSVSREKKESFPLTVTSAQKNPTAFYLCASSMLTRGTQYFGPGTRLLVL.

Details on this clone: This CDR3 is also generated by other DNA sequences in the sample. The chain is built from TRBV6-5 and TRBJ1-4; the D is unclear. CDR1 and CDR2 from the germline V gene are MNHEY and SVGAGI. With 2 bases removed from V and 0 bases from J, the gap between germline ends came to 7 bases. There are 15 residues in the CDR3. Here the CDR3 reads CASSYGQATNEKLFF. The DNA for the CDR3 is TGTGCCAGCAGTTACGGCCAGGCAACTAATGAAAAACTGTTTTTT.

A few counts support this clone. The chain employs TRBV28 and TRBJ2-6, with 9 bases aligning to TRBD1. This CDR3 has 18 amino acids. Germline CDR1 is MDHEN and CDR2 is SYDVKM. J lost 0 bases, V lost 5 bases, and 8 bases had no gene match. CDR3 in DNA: TGTGCCAGCAGTCATGGTGGGACAGGGACCTCTGGGGCCAACGTCCTGACTTTC. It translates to CASSHGGTGTSGANVLTF.